The next 21 T cell receptor beta chains were all read from a single sample in a study of HIV-infected children after antiretroviral therapy interruption. Unique molecular identifiers were included in an RNA-based 3' RACE TCR library. Each CDR3 protein is one row after TCRdb ran MiXCR on the 3' RACE reads. The table has roughly 7,300 distinct CDR3 sequences, 16% seen once. The sample's treatment: PENTA 11 planned treatment interruption arm or continuous ART arm. The sequencing here drew on CD45RO+ CD8+ T cells from PBMCs, pooled from several time points, taken from a donor given antiretroviral therapy, either interrupted or continuous. Specified subset: memory CD8+ CD45RO+ CD45RA- T cells. The receptors stem from a pool of human donors with HIV.

This clonotype showed up many times. V usage is TRBV9 and J usage is TRBJ1-5; D is unresolved. The germline V gene encodes CDR1 SGDLS and CDR2 YYNGEE. Trimming left V 0 bases short and J 2 bases short, with 6 bases between. There are 14 residues in the CDR3. CDR3 sequence (DNA): TGTGCCAGCAGCGTAGGGGCCCGCAATCAGCCCCAGCATTTT. This encodes CASSVGARNQPQHF.

This clonotype is judged medium-sized. The V call is TRBV10-1, the J call TRBJ2-7, with unresolved D. Trimming removed 0 bases at V and 4 bases at J, with 7 bases between. This CDR3 region has 13 residues. The germline V gene has CDR1 WNHNN and CDR2 SYGVQD (reference sequence). The CDR3 coding sequence is TGCGCCAGCAGTGAGTCGCTACTTTACGAGCAGTACTTC. Protein: CASSESLLYEQYF.

Within the sample, this clonotype is medium-sized (0.01 to 0.1%). This chain connects TRBV28 to TRBJ2-5, with D perhaps given as TRBD1 or TRBD2 (5 bases each). Per the germline V gene, CDR1 is MDHEN and CDR2 is SYDVKM. There are 16 residues in the CDR3. Trimming shortened V by 1 base and J by 5 bases, and 17 bases separated the two germline ends. CDR3 DNA sequence: TGTGCCAGCAGTTTATATCCGGGACCCTTCTGGGAGACCCAGTACTTC. It translates to CASSLYPGPFWETQYF.

This clonotype is deemed medium-sized. V is TRBV20-1 and J is TRBJ2-7; 8 bases are shared with TRBD2. This CDR3 spans 14 amino acids. Germline V CDR1 and CDR2: DFQATT, SNEGSKA (reference sequence). Losses at the gene ends were 3 bases for V and 3 bases for J; bases not matched to a gene: 7. The CDR3 protein is CSASNSGKLYEQYF. The CDR3 DNA is TGCAGTGCTAGTAATAGCGGGAAACTCTACGAGCAGTACTTC.

This clonotype has at least ten counts. V is TRBV29-1 and J is TRBJ1-2; no clear D. Germline V gene data show CDR1 as SQVTM and CDR2 as ANQGSEA. Trimming pared 7 bases from V and 3 bases from J, leaving 15 bases between. This CDR3 contains 13 residues. This CDR3 is CSAPRMEDYGYTF. In DNA form, the CDR3 reads TGCAGCGCCCCCCGCATGGAGGACTATGGCTACACCTTC.

This clonotype showed up many times. The rearrangement uses TRBV7-9 and TRBJ2-2; 13 bases fit TRBD2. With 5 bases clipped from V and 6 bases from J, the junction kept 12 bases outside the gene matches. Per germline, CDR1 SEHNR and CDR2 FQNEAQ (reference sequence). There are 18 residues in the CDR3. The CDR3 sequence: CASSALPGTSGISGELFF. CDR3 bases: TGTGCCAGCAGCGCCCTACCCGGGACTAGCGGGATATCCGGGGAGCTGTTTTTT.

By proportion, this clonotype is medium-sized. The chain has TRBV27 and TRBJ2-1; TRBD1 matches at 10 bases. The CDR3 runs to 15 residues. V gave up 2 bases and J gave up 6 bases; unmatched junction bases: 4. Germline CDR1 MNHEY, CDR2 SMNVEV (reference sequence). CDR3 loop: CASSLGTGVSNEQFF. CDR3 sequence (DNA): TGTGCCAGCAGTTTAGGGACAGGGGTCTCCAATGAGCAGTTCTTC.

In its sample, this clonotype is large. The CDR3, as DNA: TGTGCCAGCAGCCTTGGGGCCTACGAGCAGTACTTC. It yields the protein CASSLGAYEQYF. The rearrangement links TRBV2 to TRBJ2-7; the D is unclear. The CDR3 covers 12 residues. Trimming pared 6 bases from V and 2 bases from J, leaving 8 bases between. From germline, CDR1 is SNHLY and CDR2 FYNNEI.

This clonotype is medium-sized within its sample. This chain links TRBV5-5 with TRBJ2-2, with TRBD2 matching 9 bases. Germline V CDR1 and CDR2: SGHKS, YYEKEE (reference sequence). The V and J ends lost 3 bases and 5 bases, in that order; junction bases with no gene match: 8. This CDR3 region has 16 residues. The CDR3 nucleotides read TGTGCCAGCAGCTCCCCTAGCGGGGTATTGACCGGGGAGCTGTTTTTT. Amino acids: CASSSPSGVLTGELFF.

Remarks on this clonotype: The DNA is left out, because the CDR3 cannot be placed on it with certainty; the CDR3 is given as TCRdb lists it. The chain links TRBV27 to TRBJ2-1; the DNA was not used to check the table's D call, TRBD2. From germline, CDR1 is MNHEY and CDR2 SMNVEV (reference sequence). The CDR3 length is 14 residues, termini included. The CDR3 loop is CASRVAGGNNERLF.

A few counts support this clonotype. The V and J genes are TRBV25-1 and TRBJ2-1, with 10 bases lining up with TRBD2. Germline V gene data show CDR1 as MGHDK and CDR2 as SYGVNS. V lost 4 bases to trimming and J lost 4 bases; unmatched junction nucleotides: 7. This CDR3 contains 16 residues. CDR3 DNA: TGTGCCAGCAGTGTAATCCTAGCGGGAGCTTACAATGAGCAGTTCTTC. This sequence encodes CASSVILAGAYNEQFF. The full variable domain, rest sourced from reference TRBV25-1 and TRBJ2-1, is EADIYQTPRYLVIGTGKKITLECSQTMGHDKMYWYQQDPGMELHLIHYSYGVNSTEKGDLSSESTVSRIRTEHFPLTLESARPSHTSQYLCASSVILAGAYNEQFFGPGTRLTVL.

This clonotype was recorded many times. The rearrangement joins TRBV6-2 or TRBV6-3 to TRBJ2-7; D call uncertain. V gave up 2 bases and J gave up 4 bases, with 12 bases separating them. CDR3 length equals 14 residues. The germline CDR1 and CDR2 sequences are MNHEY and SVGEGT. The CDR3 nucleotides read TGTGCCAGCAGTTACGTACCTAGGGCGTACGAGCAGTACTTC. This encodes CASSYVPRAYEQYF.

This clonotype was observed at least ten times. The chain joins TRBV18 to TRBJ1-1; D unresolved. CDR3 size: 14 residues. Looked up from germline, CDR1 is KGHSH and CDR2 is LQKENI. The V end was cut by 3 bases, the J end by 7 bases, with 15 bases between. The CDR3 sequence is CASSPTQTDLEAFF. The CDR3 DNA reads as TGTGCCAGCTCACCGACGCAGACTGATCTTGAAGCTTTCTTT.

In its sample, this clonotype was seen many times. The chain links TRBV3-1 to TRBJ2-4, with 12 positions matching TRBD2. Germline CDR1 is LGHDT and CDR2 is YNNKEL (reference sequence). The V gene end was trimmed by 0 bases and the J gene end by 6 bases; junction bases not matched to a gene: 9. The CDR3 extends over 18 amino acids. DNA for the CDR3: TGTGCCAGCAGCCAAGATAGAGGACTAGCGGGATACCTAAACATTCAGTACTTC. This sequence encodes CASSQDRGLAGYLNIQYF.

About this clonotype: At one of its ends the junction is not consistent with the germline gene, which may arise from a read error. This chain connects TRBV10-3 to TRBJ2-7, with TRBD1 matching 8 bases. The germline V gene encodes CDR1 ENHRY and CDR2 SYGVKD. The CDR3 runs to 16 residues. Written as DNA, the CDR3 is TGTGCCATCAGTGAGTCGAGGAGGACAGGGACCTACGAGCAGTGCTTC. Residues: CAISESRRTGTYEQCF.

This clonotype was observed at least ten times. This chain links TRBV19 with TRBJ2-1, with TRBD1 identical over 10 bases. The ends lost 6 bases at V and 3 bases at J; junction bases unmatched: 8. The CDR3 spans 16 residues. Germline lookup yields CDR1 LNHDA and CDR2 SQIVND (reference sequence). In DNA form, the CDR3 reads TGTGCCAGTAGGGATTACCGGGACAGGGGCTACAATGAGCAGTTCTTC. Protein: CASRDYRDRGYNEQFF.

This clonotype was observed a few times. Compared with germline, one end of the junction differs, possibly owing to a read error. This sequence joins TRBV5-1 and TRBJ2-7; D might be TRBD2 (6 bases). This CDR3 is built from 15 residues. Germline loops: CDR1 SGHRS, CDR2 YFSETQ. The CDR3 spells CANSAGAGQSYEQYF. CDR3 coding DNA: TGCGCCAACAGCGCTGGAGCGGGCCAATCCTACGAGCAGTACTTC.

In this sample, this clonotype is medium-sized. The rearrangement links TRBV11-2 to TRBJ1-2, with unresolved D. Trimming shortened V by 1 base and J by 6 bases, and 12 bases separated the two germline ends. The CDR3 spans 14 residues. Germline V CDR1 and CDR2: SGHAT, FQNNGV. CDR3 sequence (DNA): TGTGCCAGCAGCTTAGTTGTAGGTAAAGATGGCTACACCTTC. This gives the protein CASSLVVGKDGYTF.

This clonotype is classed as medium-sized (0.01 to 0.1%). J is TRBJ1-5 and V is TRBV12-3 or TRBV12-4; tentatively, D is TRBD1 (6 bases). Trimming cost V 0 bases and J 10 bases, with 13 bases left between them. The CDR3 is made up of 14 amino acids. CDR3 DNA sequence: TGTGCCAGCAGTTTAGCCGGGACACCGGCCCCCCAGCATTTT. Translation: CASSLAGTPAPQHF.

Many counts were recorded for this clonotype. This rearrangement joins TRBV20-1 to TRBJ2-1, with TRBD1 identical over 9 bases. Germline assignment: CDR1 DFQATT and CDR2 SNEGSKA (reference sequence). CDR3 length: 15 amino acids. V was pared by 6 bases and J by 2 bases, with 8 bases of the junction left unmatched. For the CDR3, the DNA is TGCAGTGCGGCACCGACAGGGGGAACCTACAATGAGCAGTTCTTC. Its translation: CSAAPTGGTYNEQFF.

This clonotype is medium-sized (0.01 to 0.1%). The chain joins TRBV5-1 to TRBJ2-7, with 14 bases identical to TRBD2. CDR3 length: 17 residues. V gave up 2 bases and J gave up 1 base; unmatched junction bases: 5. The germline V gene has CDR1 SGHRS and CDR2 YFSETQ. DNA for the CDR3: TGCGCCAGCAGCTTAGGGACTAGCGGGAGCGCATCCTACGAGCAGTACTTC. Amino acids: CASSLGTSGSASYEQYF.